This is a list of T cell receptor beta chains from one sample in a study of blood T cell repertoires in COVID-19. The assay was immunoSEQ multiplex PCR, and TCRdb's table has in-frame clones only and misses some. The sample consists of approximately 60,000 clones, roughly 87% of them appearing once. Sequencing was carried out using peripheral blood. These TCRs come from a woman older than 75 with COVID-19, enrolled during active disease. Both conserved end residues are part of each CDR3. The D gene is left open where the match is weak. Clone size, where shown, is once, few, many, or a class for clones that have expanded.

CDR3: CASSRPGVEPQHF; DNA: TGTGCCAGCAGCCGTCCAGGGGTCGAGCCCCAGCATTTT; size: few; D: .; V: TRBV4-2; J: TRBJ1-5
CDR3: CASTPGPRDRGYGYTF; DNA: TGTGCCAGCACCCCGGGACCCCGGGACAGGGGCTATGGCTACACCTTC; size: .; D: TRBD1; V: TRBV6-2/TRBV6-3; J: TRBJ1-2
CDR3: CASSIKSGQTNTEAFF; DNA: TGTGCCAGCAGTATAAAATCCGGACAGACGAACACTGAAGCTTTCTTT; size: .; D: .; V: TRBV6-2/TRBV6-3; J: TRBJ1-1
CDR3: CASRDRGGSDTQYF; DNA: TGTGCCAGCAGGGACAGGGGAGGGTCAGATACGCAGTATTTT; size: .; D: TRBD1; V: TRBV5-8; J: TRBJ2-3
CDR3: CASSPRGTNTGELFF; DNA: TGTGCCAGCTCACCAAGGGGTACGAACACCGGGGAGCTGTTTTTT; size: .; D: .; V: TRBV18; J: TRBJ2-2
CDR3: CASSYSGSYEQYF; DNA: TGTGCCAGCAGTTATAGTGGCTCCTACGAGCAGTACTTC; size: .; D: .; V: TRBV6-5; J: TRBJ2-7
CDR3: CASAERAGATNEQFF; DNA: TGTGCCAGCGCGGAAAGGGCGGGGGCAACCAATGAGCAGTTCTTC; size: .; D: .; V: TRBV6-5; J: TRBJ2-1
CDR3: CASSLRTVSNEKLFF; DNA: TGTGCCAGCAGCCTTCGGACAGTGTCAAATGAAAAACTGTTTTTT; size: few; D: .; V: TRBV14; J: TRBJ1-4
CDR3: CSAEDTQEQYF; DNA: TGCAGTGCTGAAGACACCCAAGAGCAGTACTTC; size: .; D: .; V: TRBV20-1; J: TRBJ2-7
CDR3: CASSLSRGRTGELFF; DNA: TGTGCCAGCAGCTTATCCAGGGGGCGAACCGGGGAGCTGTTTTTT; size: .; D: TRBD1; V: TRBV7-2; J: TRBJ2-2
CDR3: CAWLGVRNYGYTF; DNA: TGTGCCTGGCTGGGAGTGCGTAACTATGGCTACACCTTC; size: .; D: .; V: TRBV30; J: TRBJ1-2
CDR3: CATGGTGRREKLFF; DNA: TGTGCCACCGGCGGGACAGGGAGAAGAGAAAAACTGTTTTTT; size: .; D: TRBD1; V: TRBV6-5; J: TRBJ1-4
CDR3: CAEGSGDEQYF; DNA: TGTGCCGAGGGCTCGGGGGACGAGCAGTACTTC; size: few; D: .; V: TRBV30; J: TRBJ2-7
CDR3: CASSPSGFGTEAFF; DNA: TGTGCCAGCAGTCCCTCAGGGTTTGGCACTGAAGCTTTCTTT; size: .; D: .; V: TRBV27; J: TRBJ1-1
CDR3: CASWLRTGEGYTF; DNA: TGTGCCAGCTGGTTACGGACAGGGGAGGGCTACACCTTC; size: .; D: TRBD1; V: TRBV28; J: TRBJ1-2
CDR3: CASSELAGGGGEQFF; DNA: TGTGCCAGCAGCGAATTAGCCGGGGGAGGGGGTGAGCAGTTCTTC; size: .; D: .; V: TRBV5-4; J: TRBJ2-1
CDR3: CAISSGGMSNQPQHF; DNA: TGTGCCATCAGTTCAGGGGGCATGAGCAATCAGCCCCAGCATTTT; size: few; D: TRBD1; V: TRBV10-3; J: TRBJ1-5
CDR3: CASTRLAGATTDTQYF; DNA: TGTGCCAGCACCAGACTAGCGGGGGCCACCACAGATACGCAGTATTTT; size: once; D: TRBD2; V: TRBV11-2; J: TRBJ2-3
CDR3: CASSIGGVSYNEQFF; DNA: TGTGCCAGTAGTATAGGGGGCGTTTCCTACAATGAGCAGTTCTTC; size: .; D: .; V: TRBV19; J: TRBJ2-1
CDR3: CASSPRGQSEEAFF; DNA: TGTGCCAGCAGCCCGAGAGGACAGTCAGAGGAAGCTTTCTTT; size: .; D: .; V: TRBV7-2; J: TRBJ1-1
CDR3: CASSIDSLYGYTF; DNA: TGTGCCAGTAGTATCGACAGCCTCTATGGCTACACCTTC; size: .; D: .; V: TRBV19; J: TRBJ1-2
CDR3: CASSSIGQGRTDTQYF; DNA: TGTGCCAGCAGTTCCATAGGACAGGGGCGTACAGATACGCAGTATTTT; size: few; D: TRBD1; V: TRBV27; J: TRBJ2-3
CDR3: CASSPTSGQGSSPLHF; DNA: TGTGCCAGCTCACCGACCTCGGGACAGGGTAGTTCACCCCTCCACTTT; size: few; D: TRBD1; V: TRBV18; J: TRBJ1-6
CDR3: CASSPQGDQDEQFF; DNA: TGTGCCAGCTCACCACAGGGAGATCAGGATGAGCAGTTCTTC; size: .; D: .; V: TRBV18; J: TRBJ2-1
CDR3: CASSGTGYDTGELFF; DNA: TGCGCCAGCAGCGGTACAGGGTATGACACCGGGGAGCTGTTTTTT; size: .; D: .; V: TRBV5-1; J: TRBJ2-2
CDR3: CASSGGQGAYEKLFF; DNA: TGTGCCAGCAGCGGCGGACAGGGGGCATATGAAAAACTGTTTTTT; size: .; D: TRBD1; V: TRBV5-5; J: TRBJ1-4
CDR3: CSASQFVSGANVLTF; DNA: TGCAGCGCTTCACAATTCGTCTCTGGGGCCAACGTCCTGACTTTC; size: .; D: .; V: TRBV29-1; J: TRBJ2-6
CDR3: CATSPRTASTDTQYF; DNA: TGTGCCACCAGTCCCCGGACAGCGAGCACAGATACGCAGTATTTT; size: .; D: .; V: TRBV15; J: TRBJ2-3
CDR3: CASSQFVQGPAGGYTF; DNA: TGTGCCAGCAGCCAATTCGTACAGGGGCCGGCGGGGGGCTACACCTTC; size: .; D: TRBD1; V: TRBV3-1/TRBV3-2; J: TRBJ1-2
CDR3: CSVPGTGASGANVLTF; DNA: TGCAGCGTGCCCGGGACAGGGGCCTCTGGGGCCAACGTCCTGACTTTC; size: .; D: TRBD1; V: TRBV29-1; J: TRBJ2-6